The entry below gives a single TCR beta chain sequence along with its context. The data were taken from a study of T cell changes during pregnancy in multiple sclerosis. The table came from immunoSEQ multiplex PCR; TCRdb's copy has only in-frame clones and leaves some out. Of roughly 120,000 clones listed, 90% to 95% are singletons. This specimen was peripheral blood, taken before pregnancy. The receptor comes from a female donor with multiple sclerosis, enrolled in a pregnancy study.

The CDR3 bases are TGTGCCAGCAGCGTACACAGGGGGGAGAACACTGAAGCTTTCTTT. This codes for CASSVHRGENTEAFF. The chain is built from TRBV21-1 and TRBJ1-1; the tabulated D call, TRBD1, remains unverified against the DNA. TRBV21-1 is recorded as a pseudogene. The CDR3 consists of 15 residues.